This TCR beta chain was captured by sequencing in a study of blood T cell repertoires in COVID-19. Overall study context: Italy, Spain and the United States were the sources of the convalescent and acute COVID-19 samples.

Assay used: immunoSEQ multiplex PCR; TCRdb lists only in-frame clones, some missing. This sample yields fewer than 200,000 clones, of which 84% are seen a single time; approximately 3% belongs to the top ten. Exposed volunteers were people who met a COVID-19 case within 2 weeks before study entry. Sequencing input: PBMCs or T cells enriched from blood (not recorded which). The source of this sequence is a woman aged 25-40 years who had been exposed to COVID-19.

This chain's CDR3 is CAWTRGGLREAFF. The CDR3, as DNA: TGTGCCTGGACACGGGGTGGGTTGCGTGAAGCTTTCTTT. V and J are TRBV30 and TRBJ1-1; D not resolved. Germline values: CDR1 GTSNPN, CDR2 SVGIG (reference sequence). The CDR3 extends over 13 amino acids. V dropped 4 bases and J dropped 7 bases, with 16 bases sitting between them.